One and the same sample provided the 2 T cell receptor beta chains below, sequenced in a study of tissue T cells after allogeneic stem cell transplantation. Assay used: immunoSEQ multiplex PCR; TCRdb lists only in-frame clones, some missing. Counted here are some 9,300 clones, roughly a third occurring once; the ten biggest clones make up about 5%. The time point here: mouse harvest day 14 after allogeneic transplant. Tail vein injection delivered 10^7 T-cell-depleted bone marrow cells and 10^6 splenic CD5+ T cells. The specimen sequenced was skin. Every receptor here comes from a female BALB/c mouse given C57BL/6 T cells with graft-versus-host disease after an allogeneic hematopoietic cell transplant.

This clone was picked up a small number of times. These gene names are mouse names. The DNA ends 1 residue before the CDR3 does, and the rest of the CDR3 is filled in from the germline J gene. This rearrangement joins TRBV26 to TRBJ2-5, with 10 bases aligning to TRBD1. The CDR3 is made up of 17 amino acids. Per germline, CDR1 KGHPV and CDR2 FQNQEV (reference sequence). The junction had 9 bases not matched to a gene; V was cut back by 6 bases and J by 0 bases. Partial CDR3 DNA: TGTGCCAGCAGCCCCGGACAGGGGGGACCTAACCAAGACACCCAGTAC. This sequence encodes CASSPGQGGPNQDTQY. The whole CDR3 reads CASSPGQGGPNQDTQYF. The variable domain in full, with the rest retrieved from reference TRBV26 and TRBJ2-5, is NSKVIQTPRYLVKGQGQKAKMRCIPEKGHPVVFWYQQNKNNEFKFLINFQNQEVLQQIDMTEKRFSAECPSNSPCSLEIQSSEAGDSALYLCASSPGQGGPNQDTQYFGPGTRLLVL.

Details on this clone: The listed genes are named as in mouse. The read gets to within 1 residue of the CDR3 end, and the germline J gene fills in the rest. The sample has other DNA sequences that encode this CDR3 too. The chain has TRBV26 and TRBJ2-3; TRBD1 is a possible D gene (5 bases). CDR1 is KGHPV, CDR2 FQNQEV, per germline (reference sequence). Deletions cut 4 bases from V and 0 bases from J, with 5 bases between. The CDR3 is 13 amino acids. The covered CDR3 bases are TGTGCCAGCAGTCGGACAAGTGCAGAAACGCTGTAT. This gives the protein CASSRTSAETLY. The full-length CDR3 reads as CASSRTSAETLYF.